The 27 T cell receptor beta chains below all came from one sample that was sequenced in a study of OX40 agonist ivuxolimab in advanced cancers. Profiling relied on immunoSEQ multiplex PCR, and the TCRdb table lists in-frame clones only, not all of them. The sample lists approximately 81,000 clones, 86% seen once, with about 0.89% in the top ten. This specimen was CD4+ or CD8+ T cells sorted from blood, taken in a trial of the OX40 agonist ivuxolimab. Receptors originate from an adult with an advanced solid tumor such as melanoma, head and neck, liver or kidney cancer.

The gene calls are TRBV7-3 and TRBJ2-5; 12 positions agree with TRBD2. Trimming cost V 6 bases and J 5 bases; bases outside gene matches: 10. Germline V gives CDR1 SGHTA, CDR2 FQGTGA. This CDR3 region has 16 residues. CDR3 sequence (DNA): TGTGCCAGCAGTCGGACTAGCGGGACCCGAGAGGAGACCCAGTACTTC. This codes for CASSRTSGTREETQYF.

The CDR3 loop is CASSLRQGASGYTF. The CDR3 region has the DNA TGTGCCAGCAGCTTGCGACAGGGGGCCAGTGGCTACACCTTC. The chain recombines TRBV5-4 with TRBJ1-2, with TRBD1 matching over 10 bases. CDR3 length equals 14 residues. Germline V gene lookup returns CDR1 SGHNT and CDR2 YYREEE (reference sequence). The junction had 4 bases not matched to a gene; V was cut back by 1 base and J by 7 bases.

This clone came up a few times. The V gene is TRBV2, the J gene TRBJ1-5; 9 bases map to TRBD1. The CDR3 runs 17 residues. The germline V gene encodes CDR1 SNHLY and CDR2 FYNNEI. The ends lost 1 base at V and 5 bases at J; junction bases unmatched: 9. CDR3 in DNA: TGTGCCAGCAGTGAAGAAACAGGGGGCTTACGTTATCAGCCCCAGCATTTT. Translation: CASSEETGGLRYQPQHF. Combining the CDR3 with reference TRBV2 and TRBJ1-5 gives the whole variable domain EPEVTQTPSHQVTQMGQEVILRCVPISNHLYFYWYRQILGQKVEFLVSFYNNEISEKSEIFDDQFSVERPDGSNFTLKIRSTKLEDSAMYFCASSEETGGLRYQPQHFGDGTRLSIL.

CDR3 sequence reads: CASSAEGDNQPQHF. CDR3 nucleotides: TGTGCCAGCAGTGCCGAGGGAGACAATCAGCCCCAGCATTTT. This chain uses TRBV6-4 with TRBJ1-5; D gene unclear. CDR3 length: 14 residues. Germline CDR1 and CDR2: MRHNA and SNTAGT. V shed 4 bases and J shed 3 bases, with 10 bases lying between them.

This rearrangement joins TRBV6-5 to TRBJ2-7, with 9 bases fitting TRBD1. Germline lookup yields CDR1 MNHEY and CDR2 SVGAGI. This CDR3 has 15 amino acids. The trim removed 7 bases at V and 1 base at J, leaving 8 bases unmatched. CDR3 nucleotide sequence: TGTGCCAGCATCCCCGGGGGGACAGGGTCCTACGAGCAGTACTTC. This codes for CASIPGGTGSYEQYF.

The chain combines TRBV28 with TRBJ1-1, with TRBD1 matching over 7 bases. CDR1 is MDHEN and CDR2 is SYDVKM in the germline V gene. The CDR3 contains 13 residues. The trim removed 0 bases at V and 11 bases at J, leaving 6 bases unmatched. This CDR3 is CASSLWGQLAAFF. CDR3 bases: TGTGCCAGCAGTTTATGGGGACAGCTGGCGGCTTTCTTT.

This clone appeared a few times. The chain recombines TRBV27 with TRBJ2-7, with a tentative D call TRBD1 (5 bases). The V end was cut by 4 bases, the J end by 3 bases, with 16 bases between. The germline gives CDR1 MNHEY, CDR2 SMNVEV (reference sequence). This CDR3 has 15 amino acids. DNA of the CDR3: TGTGCCAGCAGTTCCCTTCAGACAGACCGCTACGAGCAGTACTTC. Residues: CASSSLQTDRYEQYF.

The chain joins TRBV18 to TRBJ1-6; no clear D. CDR3 length: 15 amino acids. Germline assignment: CDR1 KGHSH and CDR2 LQKENI. The V end lost 3 bases, the J end lost 5 bases, and 11 bases lay between the germline ends. CDR3 nucleotide sequence: TGTGCCAGCTCACCGACGGGAGCTGATAATTCACCCCTCCACTTT. It is translated as CASSPTGADNSPLHF. Looking up the rest from reference TRBV18 and TRBJ1-6 gives the full variable domain: NAGVMQNPRHLVRRRGQEARLRCSPMKGHSHVYWYRQLPEEGLKFMVYLQKENIIDESGMPKERFSAEFPKEGPSILRIQQVVRGDSAAYFCASSPTGADNSPLHFGNGTRLTVT.

The genes are TRBV4-1 and TRBJ2-7, with 8 bases matching TRBD2. With 0 bases clipped from V and 6 bases from J, the junction kept 13 bases outside the gene matches. The CDR3 covers 17 residues. Germline assignment: CDR1 MGHRA and CDR2 YSYEKL. The CDR3 DNA reads TGCGCCAGCAGCCAAGACCCAAGGTCTAGCGGGCGGATCGAGCAGTACTTC. Encoded protein: CASSQDPRSSGRIEQYF.

V gene TRBV4-1 combines with J gene TRBJ1-5, with a tentative D call TRBD1 (6 bases). Trimming stripped 0 bases from V and 9 bases from J, with 15 bases between. The CDR3 runs to 15 residues. CDR1 MGHRA and CDR2 YSYEKL come from the germline V gene. Here the CDR3 reads CASSQEGGRGAPQHF. The CDR3 DNA sequence: TGCGCCAGCAGCCAAGAGGGGGGGCGTGGGGCGCCCCAGCATTTT.

The chain links TRBV18 to TRBJ2-3, with 10 bases identical to TRBD2. From germline, CDR1 is KGHSH and CDR2 LQKENI. This CDR3 comprises 15 residues. Trimming removed 3 bases from V and 4 bases from J; junction bases left unmatched: 4. The CDR3 sequence: CASSPPSGSADTQYF. DNA for the CDR3: TGTGCCAGCTCACCGCCTAGCGGGAGTGCAGATACGCAGTATTTT.

In this sample, this clone turned up a few times. The CDR3 DNA sequence: TGTGCCAGCAGTTTCGTCACAGGGGGAAATAATTCACCCCTCCACTTT. Its translation is CASSFVTGGNNSPLHF. The V gene is TRBV28, the J gene TRBJ1-6; 8 nucleotides line up with TRBD1. After removal of 3 bases from V and 5 bases from J, the junction contained 6 bases not matched to a gene. The V gene's germline CDR1 is MDHEN and CDR2 SYDVKM. CDR3 length: 16 amino acids.

The J gene is TRBJ1-1, the V gene TRBV5-6; 9 nucleotides match TRBD1. The V gene end was trimmed by 4 bases and the J gene end by 6 bases; junction bases not matched to a gene: 10. CDR1 and CDR2 from the germline V gene are SGHDT and YYEEEE. The CDR3 sequence is 15 residues long. CDR3 amino acids: CASSGTGTGMSEAFF. The CDR3 coding sequence is TGTGCCAGCAGCGGAACGGGGACAGGGATGTCTGAAGCTTTCTTT. The full variable domain, completed using reference TRBV5-6 and TRBJ1-1, is DAGVTQSPTHLIKTRGQQVTLRCSPKSGHDTVSWYQQALGQGPQFIFQYYEEEERQRGNFPDRFSGHQFPNYSSELNVNALLLGDSALYLCASSGTGTGMSEAFFGQGTRLTVV.

The chain carries TRBV19 and TRBJ1-5; the match to TRBD1 covers 9 bases. Germline V CDR1 and CDR2: LNHDA, SQIVND (reference sequence). This CDR3 has 14 residues. Trimming cost V 4 bases and J 6 bases; bases outside gene matches: 4. The CDR3: CASSTTGGSQPQHF. The CDR3 bases are TGTGCCAGTAGTACAACAGGGGGCAGTCAGCCCCAGCATTTT.

The sample holds a few counts of this clone. For the CDR3, the DNA is TGTGCCAGCAGCGCGGACACCATGAAGCTGTTTTTT. It is translated as CASSADTMKLFF. This chain joins TRBV9 and TRBJ2-2; tentatively, D is TRBD1 (5 bases). The CDR3 sequence is 12 residues long. From germline, CDR1 is SGDLS and CDR2 YYNGEE. V shed 3 bases and J shed 12 bases, with 12 bases lying between them.

The chain carries TRBV4-3 and TRBJ2-7; 8 nucleotides line up with TRBD1. The J segment lost 1 base and the V segment lost 2 bases, leaving 4 bases of the junction unmatched. This CDR3 region has 15 residues. Per germline, CDR1 LGHNA and CDR2 YSLEER. Here the CDR3 DNA reads TGCGCCAGCAGCCAACAAAGGACAGGGTCCTACGAGCAGTACTTC. Translation: CASSQQRTGSYEQYF.

This chain joins TRBV6-1 and TRBJ2-5, with a weak D call TRBD2 (5 bases). The germline gives CDR1 MNHNS, CDR2 SASEGT. The germline V and J ends were trimmed by 2 bases and 5 bases, with 15 bases remaining between them. This CDR3 is built from 15 residues. The CDR3 DNA sequence: TGTGCCAGCAGTGAACCCGGGGTCGGTATCGAGACCCAGTACTTC. Protein product: CASSEPGVGIETQYF.

The chain's CDR3 is CASSLDWTVSYEQYF. As DNA, the CDR3 is TGTGCCAGCAGCTTAGATTGGACAGTCTCCTACGAGCAGTACTTC. The chain employs TRBV11-3 and TRBJ2-7, with D possibly matching TRBD1 (6 bases). Germline V gene sequence: CDR1 SGHNT, CDR2 YENEEA. V was clipped by 0 bases and J by 0 bases, with 9 bases between them. CDR3 length: 15 residues.

V is TRBV7-6 and J is TRBJ2-2, with a possible D match to TRBD2 (6 bases). Trimming shortened V by 5 bases and J by 4 bases, and 14 bases separated the two germline ends. The CDR3 loop spans 15 amino acids. Germline loops: CDR1 SGHVS, CDR2 FNYEAQ. CDR3 protein: CASSPGGGGTGELFF. The CDR3 region has the DNA TGTGCCAGCAGCCCAGGTGGGGGAGGCACCGGGGAGCTGTTTTTT.

The chain carries TRBV7-2 and TRBJ2-5; no reliable D call. From germline, CDR1 is SGHTA and CDR2 FQGNSA. The CDR3 has 13 amino acids. V lost 2 bases and J 0 bases, leaving 4 bases between the germline ends. CDR3 DNA: TGTGCCAGCAGCTTAACATACCAAGAGACCCAGTACTTC. This codes for CASSLTYQETQYF.

The table lists this clone with a count of one. The chain carries TRBV7-9 and TRBJ2-5; D is unclear. Germline CDR1 is SEHNR and CDR2 is FQNEAQ (reference sequence). CDR3 length: 12 residues. Trimming removed 3 bases from V and 5 bases from J, with 7 bases in between. CDR3 in DNA: TGTGCCAGCAGCTTCCTGGGGGAGACCCAGTACTTC. Encoded protein: CASSFLGETQYF.

The rearrangement joins TRBV18 to TRBJ2-7; D is possibly TRBD2 (6 bases). The V end lost 0 bases, the J end lost 0 bases, and 9 bases lay between the germline ends. This CDR3 is 15 amino acids long. The germline CDR1 and CDR2 sequences are KGHSH and LQKENI. The CDR3 region is CASSPPLAPSYEQYF. Written as DNA, the CDR3 is TGTGCCAGCTCACCACCCCTAGCGCCCTCCTACGAGCAGTACTTC.

V gene TRBV11-2 combines with J gene TRBJ2-1; the D gene is possibly TRBD1 (6 bases). V lost 5 bases and J 6 bases, leaving 14 bases between the germline ends. Germline V gene data show CDR1 as SGHAT and CDR2 as FQNNGV. The CDR3 contains 14 residues. CDR3 DNA: TGTGCCAGCAGCCGGCCCCGACAGGTCAATGAGCAGTTCTTC. Protein product: CASSRPRQVNEQFF.

The chain combines TRBV2 with TRBJ2-6; D gene uncertain. The germline CDR1 and CDR2 sequences are SNHLY and FYNNEI. The CDR3 contains 15 residues. Trimming shortened V by 6 bases and J by 0 bases, and 9 bases separated the two germline ends. CDR3 region: CASRALLSGANVLTF. CDR3 DNA sequence: TGTGCCAGCAGGGCTTTACTCTCTGGGGCCAACGTCCTGACTTTC.

The rearrangement joins TRBV11-2 to TRBJ2-7, with 8 bases lining up with TRBD2. Per the germline V gene, CDR1 is SGHAT and CDR2 is FQNNGV. V trimming: 4 bases; J trimming: 4 bases; junction bases outside the gene matches: 12. This CDR3 is 16 amino acids long. CDR3 DNA sequence: TGTGCCAGCAGCTCTTTAAAACTAGCGGAGCATTACGAGCAGTACTTC. Protein sequence: CASSSLKLAEHYEQYF.

The V and J genes are TRBV6-1 and TRBJ1-2; D may be TRBD1 (6 bases). Trimming pared 3 bases from V and 4 bases from J, leaving 12 bases between. Germline V gene sequence: CDR1 MNHNS, CDR2 SASEGT. This CDR3 has 14 amino acids. The CDR3 protein is CASSDPGTSYGYTF. In DNA form, the CDR3 reads TGTGCCAGCAGTGACCCTGGGACAAGCTATGGCTACACCTTC.

The rearrangement joins TRBV2 to TRBJ2-5; 7 bases are a match to TRBD2. Germline V CDR1 and CDR2: SNHLY, FYNNEI. The trim removed 4 bases at V and 4 bases at J, leaving 6 bases unmatched. CDR3 length: 14 amino acids. The CDR3 spells CASSAPSGGETQYF. The CDR3 DNA sequence: TGTGCCAGCAGTGCACCTAGCGGTGGAGAGACCCAGTACTTC.